This paragraph reports one T cell receptor (beta chain). What it binds is not known. The read gets to within 3 residues of the CDR3 end, and the germline J gene fills in the rest. This sample is part of a study of T cells in women clearing cervical HPV infection. Looking at the study overall: Cases' blood sampling followed lesion detection by median roughly 150 days (90 to 200).

Germline assignment: CDR1 LNHDA and CDR2 SQIVND (reference sequence). The CDR3 loop spans 13 amino acids. Between the trimmed V and J ends, which lost 6 bases and 4 bases, there was a span of 12 bases. TCRdb's table, derived via immunoSEQ multiplex PCR, lists solely in-frame clones and lacks some. Its table records 15,000 or so clones. General study points: Each sample's T-cell count was unknown, possibly confounding richness. Cases and controls were distinguished at AUC just under 0.85 by richness and V genes.

This chain joins TRBV19 and TRBJ1-2, with D tentatively TRBD1 (6 bases). Specimen: blood buffy coat. This receptor was taken from a woman between 18 and 70 years old with a cervical HPV16 infection that either progressed to CIN3+ or cleared (not recorded which). Incomplete CDR3 DNA: TGTGCCAGTAGAATGGGACAATCCTATGGC. Its protein is CASRMGQSYG. From start to end, the CDR3 is CASRMGQSYGYTF.